This T cell receptor (beta chain) was retrieved from a study of T-cell memory formation after mild COVID-19. At the level of the study: TCR clusters were largely donor specific. Study conclusions and caveats: Within pre-infection memory, some responding clones were found, suggesting cross-reactive memory joined.

Only a few counts were recorded for this clonotype. No antigen is known for it. Trimming removed 3 bases from V and 6 bases from J, with 22 bases in between. The CDR3 consists of 16 residues. The germline gives CDR1 SGDLS, CDR2 YYNGEE. TCRdb passed the 5' RACE reads through MiXCR, listing each CDR3 protein once. The sample includes roughly 150,000 distinct CDR3 sequences, approximately 15% of them seen just once. The gene calls are TRBV9 and TRBJ2-7; possibly TRBD1 or TRBD2 for D (5 bases each). This clonotype originated in an adult woman who had mild COVID-19 (a few samples of this study predate the infection). Cell type and time point are not known. What was sequenced was PBMCs or a T cell subset sorted from them (not recorded which). CDR3 bases: TGTGCCAGCAGCGCAGGTGGGGACGGCGACTTGGCCGAGCAGTACTTC. Its translation: CASSAGGDGDLAEQYF.